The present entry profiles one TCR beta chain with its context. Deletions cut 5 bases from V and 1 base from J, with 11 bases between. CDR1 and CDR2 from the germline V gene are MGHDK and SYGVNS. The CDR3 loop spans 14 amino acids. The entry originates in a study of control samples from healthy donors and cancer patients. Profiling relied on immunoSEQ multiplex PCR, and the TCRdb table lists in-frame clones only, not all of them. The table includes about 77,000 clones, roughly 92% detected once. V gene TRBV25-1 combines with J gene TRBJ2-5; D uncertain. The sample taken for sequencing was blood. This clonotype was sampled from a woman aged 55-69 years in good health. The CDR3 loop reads CASSPAQAQETQYF. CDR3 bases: TGTGCCAGCAGTCCGGCCCAAGCCCAAGAGACCCAGTACTTC.